The 8 T cell receptor beta chains presented below share a single source sample, sequenced in a study of blood T cell repertoires in COVID-19. TCRdb keeps only in-frame clones here, not all; method: immunoSEQ multiplex PCR. Of tens of thousands of clones in the sample, 82% were seen once. The sequenced sample consisted of peripheral blood. Every receptor here comes from a man aged 50 to 60 with active or convalescent COVID-19.

The chain carries TRBV24-1 and TRBJ2-5; 16 nucleotides match TRBD2. J gave up 5 bases and V 5 bases, and 4 bases lay outside the gene matches. Germline CDR1 is KGHDR and CDR2 is SFDVKD. The CDR3 is 16 residues long. The CDR3 is CATSAGTSGGAETQYF. The CDR3 coding sequence is TGTGCCACCAGTGCCGGGACTAGCGGGGGGGCCGAGACCCAGTACTTC.

V is TRBV19 and J is TRBJ2-7; 12 nucleotides line up with TRBD1. V lost 4 bases to trimming and J lost 0 bases; unmatched junction nucleotides: 1. Germline V gene data show CDR1 as LNHDA and CDR2 as SQIVND (reference sequence). This CDR3 comprises 15 residues. CDR3 sequence reads: CASSRDRGPSYEQYF. The CDR3 nucleotides are TGTGCCAGTAGTAGGGACAGGGGGCCCTCCTACGAGCAGTACTTC.

The chain is built from TRBV11-2 and TRBJ2-1; D may be TRBD2 (6 bases). The length of the CDR3 is 16 residues. V lost 2 bases and J 4 bases, leaving 15 bases between the germline ends. Germline values: CDR1 SGHAT, CDR2 FQNNGV. This CDR3 is CASSLMSAGRYNEQFF. CDR3 nucleotide sequence: TGTGCCAGCAGCTTAATGTCGGCGGGGAGATACAATGAGCAGTTCTTC.

The chain recombines TRBV30 with TRBJ1-2; 9 bases align to TRBD1. Unmatched junction bases numbered 17, after V lost 2 bases and J lost 4 bases. Per the germline V gene, CDR1 is GTSNPN and CDR2 is SVGIG (reference sequence). The CDR3 sequence is 18 residues long. The CDR3 nucleotides are TGTGCCTGGAGTCGGGAGGGACAGGGAATCGGGCGCGTCTATGGCTACACCTTC. It yields the protein CAWSREGQGIGRVYGYTF.

The chain is built from TRBV6-2 or TRBV6-3 and TRBJ2-7, with 13 bases aligning to TRBD2. The CDR3 sequence is 15 residues long. The V and J ends lost 3 bases and 2 bases, in that order; junction bases with no gene match: 1. The germline V gene has CDR1 MNHEY and CDR2 SVGEGT. In nucleotides, the CDR3 is TGTGCCAGCAGTTATACTAGCGGGGGGGCCTACGAGCAGTACTTC. Translation: CASSYTSGGAYEQYF.

The V call is TRBV24-1, the J call TRBJ1-2, with 8 bases matching TRBD1. The junction had 11 bases not matched to a gene; V was cut back by 10 bases and J by 8 bases. The CDR3 is 13 residues long. CDR1 and CDR2 (germline): KGHDR, SFDVKD. CDR3 sequence (DNA): TGTGCCACTTCAGGACAGGGTTTGGAGGGCTACACCTTC. It translates to CATSGQGLEGYTF.

This clone was seen a single time. The chain employs TRBV24-1 and TRBJ2-5, with D possibly matching TRBD2 (7 bases). This CDR3 is built from 15 residues. V lost 4 bases to trimming and J lost 5 bases, with 16 bases between them. Germline lookup yields CDR1 KGHDR and CDR2 SFDVKD. CDR3 loop: CATSEPGRGAETQYF. The CDR3 DNA sequence: TGTGCCACCAGTGAACCGGGACGGGGGGCGGAGACCCAGTACTTC.

This clone was counted between two and nine times. The chain recombines TRBV19 with TRBJ1-1, with a tentative D call TRBD1 (5 bases). CDR3 length: 16 amino acids. Trimming pared 1 base from V and 2 bases from J, leaving 14 bases between. Per germline, CDR1 LNHDA and CDR2 SQIVND (reference sequence). Written as DNA, the CDR3 is TGTGCCAGTAGTATAGGTAGTCCGGGGACTAACACTGAAGCTTTCTTT. This codes for CASSIGSPGTNTEAFF.